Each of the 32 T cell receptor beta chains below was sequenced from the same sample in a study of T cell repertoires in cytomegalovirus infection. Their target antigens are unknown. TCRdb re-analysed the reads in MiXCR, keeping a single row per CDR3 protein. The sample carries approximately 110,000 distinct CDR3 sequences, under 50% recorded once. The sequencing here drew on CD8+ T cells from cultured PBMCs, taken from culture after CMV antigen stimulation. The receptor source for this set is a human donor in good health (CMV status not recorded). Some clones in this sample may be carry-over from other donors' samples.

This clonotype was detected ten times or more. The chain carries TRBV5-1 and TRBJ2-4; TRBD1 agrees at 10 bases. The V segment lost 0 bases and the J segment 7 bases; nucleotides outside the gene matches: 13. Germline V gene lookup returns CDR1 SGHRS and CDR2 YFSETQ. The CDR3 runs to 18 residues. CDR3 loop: CASSLAPPGQGFANIQYF. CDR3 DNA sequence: TGCGCCAGCAGCTTGGCACCTCCGGGACAGGGGTTTGCGAACATTCAGTACTTC.

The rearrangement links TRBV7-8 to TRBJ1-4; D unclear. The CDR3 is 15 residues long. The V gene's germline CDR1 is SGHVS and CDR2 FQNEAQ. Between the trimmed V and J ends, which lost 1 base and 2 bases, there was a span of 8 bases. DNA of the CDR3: TGTGCCAGCAGCTTAGAAGTAGGGACTAATGAAAAACTGTTTTTT. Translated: CASSLEVGTNEKLFF.

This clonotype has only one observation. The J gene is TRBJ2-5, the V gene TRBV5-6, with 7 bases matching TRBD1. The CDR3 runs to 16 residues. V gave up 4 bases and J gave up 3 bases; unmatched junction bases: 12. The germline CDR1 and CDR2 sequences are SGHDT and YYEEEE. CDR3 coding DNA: TGTGCCAGCAGCCCATGGGGTTGGCAGGGGGAAGAGACCCAGTACTTC. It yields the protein CASSPWGWQGEETQYF.

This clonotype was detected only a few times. CDR3 sequence (DNA): TGTGCCAGCAGTTTGTTTGCGGGGGGGCTCAATGAGCAGTTCTTC. This sequence encodes CASSLFAGGLNEQFF. This rearrangement joins TRBV7-6 to TRBJ2-1; 9 nucleotides match TRBD2. J was trimmed by 6 bases and V by 6 bases; bases with no gene match: 9. Germline CDR1 is SGHVS and CDR2 is FNYEAQ. This CDR3 is 15 amino acids long.

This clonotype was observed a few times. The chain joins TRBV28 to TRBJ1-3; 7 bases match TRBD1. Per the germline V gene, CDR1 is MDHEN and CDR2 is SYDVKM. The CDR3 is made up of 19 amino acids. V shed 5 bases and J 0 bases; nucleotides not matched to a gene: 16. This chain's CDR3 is CASSGDPRQGPYSGNTIYF. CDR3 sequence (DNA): TGTGCCAGCAGTGGAGACCCACGACAGGGCCCTTACTCTGGAAACACCATATATTTT.

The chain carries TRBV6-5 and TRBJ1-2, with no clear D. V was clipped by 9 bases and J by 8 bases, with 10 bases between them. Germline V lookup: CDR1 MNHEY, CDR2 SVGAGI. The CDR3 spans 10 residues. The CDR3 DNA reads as TGTGCCAGGTTCTCCCGGGGCTACACCTTC. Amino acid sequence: CARFSRGYTF.

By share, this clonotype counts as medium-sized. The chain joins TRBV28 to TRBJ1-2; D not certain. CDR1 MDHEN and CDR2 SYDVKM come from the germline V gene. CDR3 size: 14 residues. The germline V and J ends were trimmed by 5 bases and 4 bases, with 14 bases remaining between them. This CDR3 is CASSLLDAGYGYTF. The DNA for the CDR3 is TGTGCCAGCAGTCTCCTCGACGCCGGCTATGGCTACACCTTC.

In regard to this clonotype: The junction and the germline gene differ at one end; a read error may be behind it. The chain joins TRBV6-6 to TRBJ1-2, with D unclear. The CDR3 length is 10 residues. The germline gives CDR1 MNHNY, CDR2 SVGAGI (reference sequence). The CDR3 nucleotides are TGTGCCAGCAGATGGACGGACTCCGTCTTC. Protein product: CASRWTDSVF.

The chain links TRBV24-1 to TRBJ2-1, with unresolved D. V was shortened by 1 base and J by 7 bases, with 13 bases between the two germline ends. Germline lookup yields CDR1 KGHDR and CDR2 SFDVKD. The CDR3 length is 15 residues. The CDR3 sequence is CATSDLGDLGNEQFF. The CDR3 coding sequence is TGTGCCACCAGTGATTTAGGTGACCTGGGGAATGAGCAGTTCTTC.

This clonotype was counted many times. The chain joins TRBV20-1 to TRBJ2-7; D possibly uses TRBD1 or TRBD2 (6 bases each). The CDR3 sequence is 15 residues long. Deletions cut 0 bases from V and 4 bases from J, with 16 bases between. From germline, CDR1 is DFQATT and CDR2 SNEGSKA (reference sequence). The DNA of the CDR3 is TGCAGTGCTAGAGATGGGGGGCGACGCGGTTACGAGCAGTACTTC. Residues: CSARDGGRRGYEQYF.

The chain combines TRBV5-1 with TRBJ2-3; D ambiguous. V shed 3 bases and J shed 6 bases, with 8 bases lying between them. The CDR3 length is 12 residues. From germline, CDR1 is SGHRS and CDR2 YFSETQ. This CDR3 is CASSWKPDTQYF. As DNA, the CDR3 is TGCGCCAGCAGCTGGAAACCGGATACGCAGTATTTT.

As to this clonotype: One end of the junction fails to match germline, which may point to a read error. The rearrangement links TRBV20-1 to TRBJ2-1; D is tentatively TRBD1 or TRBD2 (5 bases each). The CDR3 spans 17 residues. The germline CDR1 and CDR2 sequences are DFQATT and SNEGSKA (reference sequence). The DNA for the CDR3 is TGCAATGCTAGAGATTACCCCTCGGGGCTAGTGGCAAGTGAGCAGTTCTTC. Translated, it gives CNARDYPSGLVASEQFF.

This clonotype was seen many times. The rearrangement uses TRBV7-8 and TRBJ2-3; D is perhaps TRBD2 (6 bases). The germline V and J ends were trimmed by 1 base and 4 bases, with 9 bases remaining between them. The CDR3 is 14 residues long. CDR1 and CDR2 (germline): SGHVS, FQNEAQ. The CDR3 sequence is CASSLDGSPDTQYF. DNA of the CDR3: TGTGCCAGCAGCTTAGACGGGAGCCCAGATACGCAGTATTTT.

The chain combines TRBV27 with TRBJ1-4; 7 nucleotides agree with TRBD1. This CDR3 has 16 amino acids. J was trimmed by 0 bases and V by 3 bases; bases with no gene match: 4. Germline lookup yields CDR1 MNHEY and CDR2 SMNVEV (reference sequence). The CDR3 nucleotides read TGTGCCAGCAGTTTTTACGGGACAGCAACTAATGAAAAACTGTTTTTT. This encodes CASSFYGTATNEKLFF.

Here the CDR3 reads CASRDDPFLIYEQYF. The DNA of the CDR3 is TGTGCCAGCAGAGACGACCCGTTCCTGATTTACGAGCAGTACTTC. This chain joins TRBV6-1 and TRBJ2-7; the D is unclear. V was trimmed by 6 bases and J by 4 bases, leaving 19 bases between them. Germline values: CDR1 MNHNS, CDR2 SASEGT. The CDR3 runs 15 residues.

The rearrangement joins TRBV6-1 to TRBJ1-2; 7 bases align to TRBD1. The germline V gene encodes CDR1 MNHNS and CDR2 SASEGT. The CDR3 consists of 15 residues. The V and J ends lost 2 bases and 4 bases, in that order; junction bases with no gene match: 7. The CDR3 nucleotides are TGTGCCAGCAGTGAAACAAGCCCAGGGGGCTATGGCTACACCTTC. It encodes CASSETSPGGYGYTF.

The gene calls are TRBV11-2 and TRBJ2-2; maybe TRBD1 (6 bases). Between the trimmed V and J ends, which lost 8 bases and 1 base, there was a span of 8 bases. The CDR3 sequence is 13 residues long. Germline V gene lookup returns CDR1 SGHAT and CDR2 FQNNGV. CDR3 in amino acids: CASRTVNTGELFF. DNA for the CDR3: TGTGCCAGCCGGACAGTGAACACCGGGGAGCTGTTTTTT.

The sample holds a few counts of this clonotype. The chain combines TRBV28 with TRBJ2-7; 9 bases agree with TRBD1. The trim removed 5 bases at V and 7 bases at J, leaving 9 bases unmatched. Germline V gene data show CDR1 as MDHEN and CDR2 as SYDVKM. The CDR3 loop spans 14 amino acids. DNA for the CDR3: TGTGCCAGCAGTCGGACAGGGGAAATGGGGGAGCAGTACTTC. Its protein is CASSRTGEMGEQYF.

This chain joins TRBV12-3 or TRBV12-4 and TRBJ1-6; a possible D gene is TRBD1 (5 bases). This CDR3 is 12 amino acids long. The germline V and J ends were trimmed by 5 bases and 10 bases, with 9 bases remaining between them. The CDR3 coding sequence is TGTGCCAGCAGTCAGGGAGTCTCACCCCTCCACTTT. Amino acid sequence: CASSQGVSPLHF.

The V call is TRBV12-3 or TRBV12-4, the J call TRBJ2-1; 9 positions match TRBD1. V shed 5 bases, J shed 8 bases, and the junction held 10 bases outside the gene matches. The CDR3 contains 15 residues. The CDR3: CASSDSGTGFHEQFF. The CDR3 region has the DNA TGTGCCAGCAGTGACTCCGGGACAGGGTTCCATGAGCAGTTCTTC.

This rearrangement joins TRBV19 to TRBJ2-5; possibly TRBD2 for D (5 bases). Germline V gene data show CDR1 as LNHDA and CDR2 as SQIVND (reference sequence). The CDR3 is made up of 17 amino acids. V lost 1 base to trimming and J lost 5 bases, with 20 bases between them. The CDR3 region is CASSIVGRGGLGETQYF. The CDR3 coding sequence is TGTGCCAGTAGTATAGTAGGACGGGGTGGACTTGGTGAGACCCAGTACTTC. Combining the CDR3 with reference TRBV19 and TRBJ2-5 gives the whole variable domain DGGITQSPKYLFRKEGQNVTLSCEQNLNHDAMYWYRQDPGQGLRLIYYSQIVNDFQKGDIAEGYSVSREKKESFPLTVTSAQKNPTAFYLCASSIVGRGGLGETQYFGPGTRLLVL.

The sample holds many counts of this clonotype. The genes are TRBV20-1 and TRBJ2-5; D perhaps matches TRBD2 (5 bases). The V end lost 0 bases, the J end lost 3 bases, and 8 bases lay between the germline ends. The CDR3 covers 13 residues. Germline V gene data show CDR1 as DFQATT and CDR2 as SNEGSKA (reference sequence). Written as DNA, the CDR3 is TGCAGTGCTAGAGAGCTAGCTAAAGAGACCCAGTACTTC. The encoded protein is CSARELAKETQYF.

CDR3 sequence reads: CASSRARGTEAFF. The DNA for the CDR3 is TGTGCCAGCAGTAGGGCCCGAGGGACTGAAGCTTTCTTT. This chain links TRBV6-5 with TRBJ1-1; no clear D gene. CDR1 MNHEY and CDR2 SVGAGI come from the germline V gene. The germline V and J ends were trimmed by 5 bases and 5 bases, with 12 bases remaining between them. This CDR3 comprises 13 residues.

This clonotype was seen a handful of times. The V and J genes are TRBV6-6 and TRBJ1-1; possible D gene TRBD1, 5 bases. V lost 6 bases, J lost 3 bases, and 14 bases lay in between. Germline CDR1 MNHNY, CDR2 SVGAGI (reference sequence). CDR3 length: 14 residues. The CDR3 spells CASSPRDAYTEAFF. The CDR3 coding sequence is TGTGCCAGCAGCCCCCGGGACGCTTACACTGAAGCTTTCTTT.

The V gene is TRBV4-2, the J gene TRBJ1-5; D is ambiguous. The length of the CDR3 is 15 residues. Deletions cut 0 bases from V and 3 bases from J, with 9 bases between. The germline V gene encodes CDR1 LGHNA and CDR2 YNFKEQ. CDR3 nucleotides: TGTGCCAGCAGCCAAGATATCGGGGACAATCAGCCCCAGCATTTT. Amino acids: CASSQDIGDNQPQHF.

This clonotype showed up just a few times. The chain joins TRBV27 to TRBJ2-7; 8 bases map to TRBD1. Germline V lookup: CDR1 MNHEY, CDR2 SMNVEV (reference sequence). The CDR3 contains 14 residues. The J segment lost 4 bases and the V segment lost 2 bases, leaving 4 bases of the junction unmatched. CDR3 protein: CASSLGQGGYEQYF. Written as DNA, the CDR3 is TGTGCCAGCAGTTTAGGACAGGGCGGTTACGAGCAGTACTTC.

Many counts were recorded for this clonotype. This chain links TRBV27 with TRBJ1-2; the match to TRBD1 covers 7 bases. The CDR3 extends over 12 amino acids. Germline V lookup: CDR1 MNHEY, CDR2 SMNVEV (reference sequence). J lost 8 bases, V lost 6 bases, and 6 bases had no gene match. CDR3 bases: TGTGCCAGCAGATATACAGGGGAGGGCTACACCTTC. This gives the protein CASRYTGEGYTF.

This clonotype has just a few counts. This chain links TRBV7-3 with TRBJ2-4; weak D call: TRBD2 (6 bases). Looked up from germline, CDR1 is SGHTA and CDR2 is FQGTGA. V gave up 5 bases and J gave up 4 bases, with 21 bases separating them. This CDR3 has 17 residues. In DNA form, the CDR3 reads TGTGCCAGCAGCCTGGGCGCGGGGAACTCGCATAAAAACATTCAGTACTTC. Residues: CASSLGAGNSHKNIQYF.

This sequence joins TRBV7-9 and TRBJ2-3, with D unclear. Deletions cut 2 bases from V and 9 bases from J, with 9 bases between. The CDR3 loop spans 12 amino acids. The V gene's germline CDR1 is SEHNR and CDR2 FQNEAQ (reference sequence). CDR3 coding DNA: TGTGCCAGCAGCTTATTATTAGAGACGCAGTATTTT. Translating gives CASSLLLETQYF.

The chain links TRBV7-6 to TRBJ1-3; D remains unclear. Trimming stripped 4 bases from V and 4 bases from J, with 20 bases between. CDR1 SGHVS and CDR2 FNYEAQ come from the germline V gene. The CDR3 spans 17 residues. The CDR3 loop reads CASSSHRNPVKGNTIYF. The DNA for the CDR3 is TGTGCCAGCAGCTCACATCGGAATCCCGTAAAAGGAAACACCATATATTTT. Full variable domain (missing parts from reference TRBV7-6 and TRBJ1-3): GAGVSQSPRYKVTKRGQDVALRCDPISGHVSLYWYRQALGQGPEFLTYFNYEAQQDKSGLPNDRFSAERPEGSISTLTIQRTEQRDSAMYRCASSSHRNPVKGNTIYFGEGSWLTVV.

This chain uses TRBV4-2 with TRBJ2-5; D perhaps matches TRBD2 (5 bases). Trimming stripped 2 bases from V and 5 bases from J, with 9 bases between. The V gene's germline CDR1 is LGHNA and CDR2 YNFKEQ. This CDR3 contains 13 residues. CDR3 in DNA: TGTGCCAGCAGCCAATGGCCGGGGGAGACCCAGTACTTC. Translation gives CASSQWPGETQYF.

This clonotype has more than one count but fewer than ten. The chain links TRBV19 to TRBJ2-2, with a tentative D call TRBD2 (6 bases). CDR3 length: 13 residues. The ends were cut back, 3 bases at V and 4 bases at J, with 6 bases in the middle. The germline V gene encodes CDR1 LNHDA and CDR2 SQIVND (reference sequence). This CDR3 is CASSMTSTGELFF. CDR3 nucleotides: TGTGCCAGTAGTATGACTAGCACCGGGGAGCTGTTTTTT.